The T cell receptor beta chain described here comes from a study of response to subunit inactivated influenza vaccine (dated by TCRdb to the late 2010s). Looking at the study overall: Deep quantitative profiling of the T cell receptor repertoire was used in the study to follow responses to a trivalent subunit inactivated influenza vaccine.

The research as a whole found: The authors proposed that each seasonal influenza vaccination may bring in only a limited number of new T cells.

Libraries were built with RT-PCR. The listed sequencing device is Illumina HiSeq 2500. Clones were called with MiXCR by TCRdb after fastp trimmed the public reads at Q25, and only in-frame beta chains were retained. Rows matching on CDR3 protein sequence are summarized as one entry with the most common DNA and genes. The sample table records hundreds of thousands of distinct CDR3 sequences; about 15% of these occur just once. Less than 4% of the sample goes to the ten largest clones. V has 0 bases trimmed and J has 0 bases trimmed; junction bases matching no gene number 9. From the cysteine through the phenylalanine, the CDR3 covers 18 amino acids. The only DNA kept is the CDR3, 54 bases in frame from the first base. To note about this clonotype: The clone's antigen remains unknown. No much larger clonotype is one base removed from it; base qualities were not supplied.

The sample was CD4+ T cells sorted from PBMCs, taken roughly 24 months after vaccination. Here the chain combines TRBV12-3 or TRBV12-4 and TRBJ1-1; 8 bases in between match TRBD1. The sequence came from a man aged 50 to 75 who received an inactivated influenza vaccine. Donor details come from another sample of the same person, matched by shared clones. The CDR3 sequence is CASSLARGRGVVNTEAFF. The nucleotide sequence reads TGTGCCAGCAGTTTAGCCAGGGGGCGCGGGGTGGTGAACACTGAAGCTTTCTTT.